One sample yielded the 22 T cell receptor beta chains listed below, sequenced in a study of regulatory T cells in long-lasting Graves disease. Stated time point: newly diagnosed GD, antithyroid drugs for less than 3 months. From PBMCs, RNA was extracted and then used to make the TCR library. Arm-PCR of CDR3 regions and iRepertoire HTBI primers were the basis on which TCR beta libraries were built. TCRdb analysed the multiplex PCR reads with MiXCR anew, one entry per CDR3 protein. This table holds 250,000 to 300,000 distinct CDR3 sequences, 18% found once. These data are also associated with another study on T cells in Graves' hyperthyroidism and ophthalmopathy.

This specimen was peripheral blood mononuclear cells (PBMCs), taken at new diagnosis, from a patient treated with antithyroid drugs. The receptors shown here come from a woman younger than 45 with Graves disease.

This clonotype was detected ten times or more. V gene TRBV25-1 combines with J gene TRBJ1-1; D ambiguous. Trimming removed 1 base at V and 1 base at J, with 7 bases between. Germline CDR1 MGHDK, CDR2 SYGVNS. The length of the CDR3 is 14 residues. As DNA, the CDR3 is TGTGCCAGCAGTGAATGGGAGGCGAACACTGAAGCTTTCTTT. Translating gives CASSEWEANTEAFF.

Concerning this clonotype itself: This may stem from a read error, because a much larger clone lies one nucleotide away. The chain couples TRBV6-1 to TRBJ2-1; D gene uncertain. There are 16 residues in the CDR3. Trimming left V 3 bases short and J 5 bases short, with 17 bases between. Germline-derived CDR1 and CDR2 are MNHNS and SASEGT. The CDR3 loop is CASSDSSATPHNEQFF. Here the CDR3 DNA reads TGTGCCAGCAGTGACTCATCAGCGACGCCACACAATGAGCAGTTCTTC.

This clonotype was counted at least ten times. The chain carries TRBV11-2 and TRBJ1-2; D possibly corresponds to TRBD1 (6 bases). This CDR3 region has 16 residues. In germline, CDR1 is SGHAT, CDR2 FQNNGV. V was cut by 4 bases and J by 7 bases, with 22 bases left in between. CDR3 in DNA: TGTGCCAGCAGCTCCCCGGGAGGGGGAAAGTTTGGTGGCTACACCTTC. Translation: CASSSPGGGKFGGYTF.

The chain recombines TRBV27 with TRBJ2-2; TRBD1 matches 7 bases. The J segment lost 8 bases and the V segment lost 6 bases, leaving 9 bases of the junction unmatched. CDR1 is MNHEY, CDR2 SMNVEV, per germline (reference sequence). CDR3 length: 14 amino acids. The DNA of the CDR3 is TGTGCCAGCAGGCCTACAGGGGTAGGGGGGGAGCTGTTTTTT. Amino acids: CASRPTGVGGELFF.

In this sample, this clonotype turned up many times. The chain is built from TRBV20-1 and TRBJ1-1; D is ambiguous. CDR3 length equals 14 residues. CDR1 DFQATT and CDR2 SNEGSKA come from the germline V gene (reference sequence). Trimming removed 0 bases at V and 6 bases at J, with 14 bases between. The DNA for the CDR3 is TGCAGTGCTAGAGAGGACTTACATGGCCCTGAAGCTTTCTTT. It is translated as CSAREDLHGPEAFF.

This clonotype was seen at least ten times. J is TRBJ1-2 and V is TRBV6-9; the D gene is possibly TRBD1 (5 bases). Trimming removed 3 bases from V and 2 bases from J, with 16 bases in between. CDR3 size: 16 residues. In germline, CDR1 is MNHGY, CDR2 SVAAGI. In DNA, the CDR3 is TGTGCCAGCAGTTACTCGAAAGGAGGGGTCAACTATGGCTACACCTTC. Translation: CASSYSKGGVNYGYTF.

Many counts were recorded for this clonotype. This CDR3 reads CASSFKGGLGTEAFF. In nucleotides, the CDR3 is TGTGCCAGCAGCTTCAAGGGGGGCCTCGGCACTGAAGCTTTCTTT. This chain links TRBV7-3 with TRBJ1-1, with D maybe TRBD1 (6 bases). CDR1 SGHTA and CDR2 FQGTGA come from the germline V gene. V was pared by 3 bases and J by 4 bases, with 15 bases between. The CDR3 length is 15 residues.

This clonotype was counted at least ten times. The chain uses TRBV5-4 and TRBJ2-2, with TRBD1 matching 10 bases. From germline, CDR1 is SGHNT and CDR2 YYREEE (reference sequence). Unmatched junction bases numbered 7, after V lost 4 bases and J lost 1 base. The CDR3 contains 17 residues. CDR3 sequence: CASSRETGGRNTGELFF. CDR3 nucleotide sequence: TGTGCCAGCAGCCGTGAGACAGGGGGCAGGAACACCGGGGAGCTGTTTTTT.

This clonotype has a count of ten or more. The V and J genes are TRBV11-2 and TRBJ2-6; D not certain. CDR1 and CDR2 from the germline V gene are SGHAT and FQNNGV. This CDR3 region has 18 residues. V lost 2 bases to trimming and J lost 0 bases, with 14 bases between them. Here the CDR3 reads CASSLIISGSSGANVLTF. The CDR3 DNA is TGTGCCAGCAGCTTAATTATTTCAGGAAGCTCTGGGGCCAACGTCCTGACTTTC.

This clonotype was recorded at least ten times. The V call is TRBV27, the J call TRBJ1-2, with a tentative D call TRBD1 (5 bases). CDR3 length: 13 amino acids. V was pared by 4 bases and J by 8 bases, with 14 bases between. CDR1 and CDR2 (germline): MNHEY, SMNVEV (reference sequence). CDR3 sequence (DNA): TGTGCCAGCAGTTCCAGGGAGCGGGACGGCTACACCTTC. It yields the protein CASSSRERDGYTF.

Notes on this clonotype: With a far larger clone one base away, a read error is the likely cause. The chain employs TRBV3-1 and TRBJ2-4; TRBD2 matches 10 bases. The germline V gene has CDR1 LGHDT and CDR2 YNNKEL (reference sequence). This CDR3 is 15 amino acids long. The V segment lost 4 bases and the J segment 13 bases; nucleotides outside the gene matches: 13. This CDR3 is CASSPIAGGYNEQYF. The CDR3 DNA follows: TGTGCCAGCAGCCCTATAGCGGGGGGATACAATGAGCAGTACTTC.

For this clonotype: A far larger clone is only one base removed, so a read error is likely. The rearrangement joins TRBV7-6 to TRBJ2-5, with D tentatively TRBD2 (5 bases). Germline lookup yields CDR1 SGHVS and CDR2 FNYEAQ. The CDR3 length is 14 residues. Written as DNA, the CDR3 is TGTGCCAACAGCCGGGATCCGGAAAGGGAGACCCAGTACTTC. As protein: CANSRDPERETQYF.

The sample holds many counts of this clonotype. The CDR3 sequence: CASSLTPNTGELFF. CDR3 DNA sequence: TGTGCCAGCAGCTTAACGCCGAACACCGGGGAGCTGTTTTTT. This chain uses TRBV7-3 with TRBJ2-2; D uncertain. This CDR3 is built from 14 residues. Trimming shortened V by 0 bases and J by 0 bases, and 2 bases separated the two germline ends. Germline lookup yields CDR1 SGHTA and CDR2 FQGTGA.

There are a few counts of this clonotype. The chain employs TRBV7-9 and TRBJ2-2; 7 nucleotides line up with TRBD2. The CDR3 spans 16 residues. V gave up 5 bases and J gave up 0 bases; unmatched junction bases: 6. Germline V lookup: CDR1 SEHNR, CDR2 FQNEAQ (reference sequence). Here the CDR3 DNA reads TGTGCCAGCAGCCCTCCGGGACTATCGAACACCGGGGAGCTGTTTTTT. Translated: CASSPPGLSNTGELFF.

This clonotype was found many times. The chain employs TRBV7-2 and TRBJ1-6; D uncertain. This CDR3 has 15 residues. V dropped 2 bases and J dropped 10 bases, with 15 bases sitting between them. Germline lookup yields CDR1 SGHTA and CDR2 FQGNSA. The CDR3 loop is CASSLMAPPDSPLHF. The CDR3 DNA follows: TGTGCCAGCAGCTTAATGGCCCCTCCGGACTCACCCCTCCACTTT.

The table lists this clonotype with many counts. The chain has TRBV25-1 and TRBJ1-1; no reliable D call. V was pared by 2 bases and J by 6 bases, with 4 bases between. In germline, CDR1 is MGHDK, CDR2 SYGVNS. The CDR3 is 11 residues long. The chain's CDR3 is CASSEGPEAFF. DNA of the CDR3: TGTGCCAGCAGTGAAGGCCCTGAAGCTTTCTTT.

This clonotype was seen only a few times. The chain has TRBV19 and TRBJ2-2; D is possibly TRBD2 (6 bases). With 9 bases removed from V and 0 bases from J, the gap between germline ends came to 14 bases. The CDR3 length is 15 residues. CDR1 LNHDA and CDR2 SQIVND come from the germline V gene (reference sequence). The CDR3 protein is CASGPGGANTGELFF. The CDR3 region has the DNA TGTGCCAGCGGGCCTGGAGGGGCGAACACCGGGGAGCTGTTTTTT. Variable domain in full (rest from reference TRBV19 and TRBJ2-2): DGGITQSPKYLFRKEGQNVTLSCEQNLNHDAMYWYRQDPGQGLRLIYYSQIVNDFQKGDIAEGYSVSREKKESFPLTVTSAQKNPTAFYLCASGPGGANTGELFFGEGSRLTVL.

This clonotype occurred many times. V and J are TRBV14 and TRBJ2-3, with TRBD1 matching 9 bases. V lost 4 bases to trimming and J lost 6 bases; unmatched junction nucleotides: 5. Germline-derived CDR1 and CDR2 are SGHDN and FVKESK. This CDR3 comprises 14 residues. Here the CDR3 reads CASSRDREPDTQYF. The CDR3 coding sequence is TGTGCCAGCAGCCGGGACAGGGAACCGGATACGCAGTATTTT.

Concerning this clonotype: A single base separates this from a much larger clone, so it may be a read error. This chain links TRBV4-1 with TRBJ1-2; no firm D call. Trimming pared 2 bases from V and 4 bases from J, leaving 5 bases between. The CDR3 extends over 12 amino acids. The germline gives CDR1 MGHRA, CDR2 YSYEKL. CDR3 protein: CASSQRCYGYTF. The DNA for the CDR3 is TGCGCCAGCAGCCAACGTTGCTATGGCTACACCTTC.

This clonotype showed up just a few times. The gene calls are TRBV20-1 and TRBJ1-2; no definite D call. Germline CDR1 DFQATT, CDR2 SNEGSKA (reference sequence). Trimming cost V 0 bases and J 3 bases, with 11 bases left between them. This CDR3 comprises 14 residues. The CDR3 DNA reads as TGCAGTGCTAGAGATGTGGACGGGGACTATGGCTACACCTTC. Residues: CSARDVDGDYGYTF.

In regard to this clonotype: A much more abundant neighbour one base away suggests this may be a read error. The chain has TRBV7-3 and TRBJ2-1; 15 bases map to TRBD2. The CDR3 consists of 19 residues. Looked up from germline, CDR1 is SGHTA and CDR2 is FQGTGA. CDR3 residues: CASSAGRTSGGADYNEQLF. The CDR3 nucleotides read TGTGCTAGCAGTGCGGGACGGACTAGCGGGGGGGCCGATTACAATGAGCAGCTCTTC.

This clonotype showed up many times. This rearrangement joins TRBV18 to TRBJ1-5; TRBD1 might be the D (5 bases). The germline gives CDR1 KGHSH, CDR2 LQKENI. The germline V and J ends were trimmed by 2 bases and 0 bases, with 11 bases remaining between them. The CDR3 covers 16 residues. In nucleotides, the CDR3 is TGTGCCAGCTCACCAGTGGGACGGGATAGCAATCAGCCCCAGCATTTT. Protein sequence: CASSPVGRDSNQPQHF.